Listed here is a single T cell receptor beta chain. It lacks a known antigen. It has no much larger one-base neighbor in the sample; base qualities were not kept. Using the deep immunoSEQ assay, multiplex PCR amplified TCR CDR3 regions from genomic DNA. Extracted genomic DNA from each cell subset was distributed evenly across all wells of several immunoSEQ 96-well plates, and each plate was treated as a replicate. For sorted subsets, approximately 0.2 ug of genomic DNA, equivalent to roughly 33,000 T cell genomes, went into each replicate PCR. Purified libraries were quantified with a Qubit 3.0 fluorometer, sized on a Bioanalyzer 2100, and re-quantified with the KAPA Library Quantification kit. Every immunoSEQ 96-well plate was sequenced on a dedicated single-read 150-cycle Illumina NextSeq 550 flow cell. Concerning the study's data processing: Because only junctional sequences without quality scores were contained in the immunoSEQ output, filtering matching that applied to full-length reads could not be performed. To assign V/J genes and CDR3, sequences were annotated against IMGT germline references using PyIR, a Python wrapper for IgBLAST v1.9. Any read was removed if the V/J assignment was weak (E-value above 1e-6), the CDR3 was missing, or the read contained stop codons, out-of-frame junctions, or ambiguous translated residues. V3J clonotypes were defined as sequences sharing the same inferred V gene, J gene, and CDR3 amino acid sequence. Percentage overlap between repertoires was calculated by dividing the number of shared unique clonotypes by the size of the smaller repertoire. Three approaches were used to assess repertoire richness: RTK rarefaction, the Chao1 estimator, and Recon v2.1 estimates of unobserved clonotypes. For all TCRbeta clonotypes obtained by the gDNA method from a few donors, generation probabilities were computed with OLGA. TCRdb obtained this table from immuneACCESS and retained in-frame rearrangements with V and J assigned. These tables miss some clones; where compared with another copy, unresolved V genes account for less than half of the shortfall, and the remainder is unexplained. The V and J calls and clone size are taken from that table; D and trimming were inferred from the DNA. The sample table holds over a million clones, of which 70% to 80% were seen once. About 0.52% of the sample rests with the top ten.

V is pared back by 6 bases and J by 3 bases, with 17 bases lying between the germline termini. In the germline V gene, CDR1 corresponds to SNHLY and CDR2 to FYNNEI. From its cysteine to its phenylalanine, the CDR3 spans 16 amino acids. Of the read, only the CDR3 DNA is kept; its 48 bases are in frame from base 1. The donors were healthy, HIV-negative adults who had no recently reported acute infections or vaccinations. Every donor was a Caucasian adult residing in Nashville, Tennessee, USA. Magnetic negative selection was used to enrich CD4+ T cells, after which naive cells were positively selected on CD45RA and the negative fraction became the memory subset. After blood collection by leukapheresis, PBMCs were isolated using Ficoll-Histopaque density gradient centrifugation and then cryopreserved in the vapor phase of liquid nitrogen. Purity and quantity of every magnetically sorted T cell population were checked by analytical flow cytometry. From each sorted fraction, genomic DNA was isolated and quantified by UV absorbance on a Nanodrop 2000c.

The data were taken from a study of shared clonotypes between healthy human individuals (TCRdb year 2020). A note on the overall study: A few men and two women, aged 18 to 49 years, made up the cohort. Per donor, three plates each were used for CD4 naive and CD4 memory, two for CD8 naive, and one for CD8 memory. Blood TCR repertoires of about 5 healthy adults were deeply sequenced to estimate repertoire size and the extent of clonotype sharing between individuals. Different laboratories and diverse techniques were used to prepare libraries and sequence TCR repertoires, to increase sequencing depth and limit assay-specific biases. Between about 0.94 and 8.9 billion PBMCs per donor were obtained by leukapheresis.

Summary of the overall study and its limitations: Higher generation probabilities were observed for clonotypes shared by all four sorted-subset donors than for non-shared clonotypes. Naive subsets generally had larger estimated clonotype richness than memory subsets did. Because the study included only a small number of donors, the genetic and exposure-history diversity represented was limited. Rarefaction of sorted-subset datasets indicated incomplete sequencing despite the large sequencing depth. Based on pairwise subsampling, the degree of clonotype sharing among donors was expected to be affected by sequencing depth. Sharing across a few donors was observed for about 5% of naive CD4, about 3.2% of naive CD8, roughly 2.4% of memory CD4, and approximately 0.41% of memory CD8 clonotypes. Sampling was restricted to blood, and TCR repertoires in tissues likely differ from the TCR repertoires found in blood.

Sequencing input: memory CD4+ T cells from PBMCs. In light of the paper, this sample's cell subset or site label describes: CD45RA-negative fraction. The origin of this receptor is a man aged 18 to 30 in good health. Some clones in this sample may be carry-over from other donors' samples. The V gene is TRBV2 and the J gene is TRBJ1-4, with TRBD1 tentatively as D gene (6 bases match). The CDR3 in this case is CASRVVGGAPNEKLFF. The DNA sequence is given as TGTGCCAGCAGGGTGGTGGGGGGCGCGCCTAATGAAAAACTGTTTTTT. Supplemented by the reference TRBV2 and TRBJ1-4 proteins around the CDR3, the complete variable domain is EPEVTQTPSHQVTQMGQEVILRCVPISNHLYFYWYRQILGQKVEFLVSFYNNEISEKSEIFDDQFSVERPDGSNFTLKIRSTKLEDSAMYFCASRVVGGAPNEKLFFGSGTQLSVL.